This T cell receptor beta chain comes out of a study of identical twins. TCRdb redid the calling of the 5' RACE reads with MiXCR, one entry per CDR3 protein. In the table there are around 530,000 distinct CDR3 sequences, roughly 15% of which are singletons. The junction had 15 bases not matched to a gene; V was cut back by 8 bases and J by 6 bases. Germline V gene lookup returns CDR1 MNHNS and CDR2 SASEGT. The CDR3 has 15 residues. The same data also contributed to another study, on yellow fever vaccine responses in identical twins.

Source material: CD4+ T cells sorted from blood. The TCR originated in a woman aged 18-35 years in good health. This sequence joins TRBV6-1 and TRBJ2-7; the match to TRBD1 covers 8 bases. Here the CDR3 reads CASGQTRTGNTEQYV. DNA of the CDR3: TGTGCCAGCGGCCAAACACGGACAGGGAATACCGAGCAGTACGTC.